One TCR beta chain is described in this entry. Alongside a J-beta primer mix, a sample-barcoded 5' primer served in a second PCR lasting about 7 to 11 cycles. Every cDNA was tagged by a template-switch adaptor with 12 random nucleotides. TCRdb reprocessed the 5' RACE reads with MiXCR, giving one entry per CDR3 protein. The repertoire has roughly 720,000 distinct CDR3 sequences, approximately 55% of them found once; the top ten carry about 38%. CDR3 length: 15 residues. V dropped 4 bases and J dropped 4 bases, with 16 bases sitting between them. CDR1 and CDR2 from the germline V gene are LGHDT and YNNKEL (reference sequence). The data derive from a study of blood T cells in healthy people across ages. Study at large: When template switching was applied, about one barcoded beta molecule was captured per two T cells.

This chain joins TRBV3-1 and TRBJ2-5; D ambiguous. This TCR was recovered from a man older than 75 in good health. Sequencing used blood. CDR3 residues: CASSPLNRNLETQYF. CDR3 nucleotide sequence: TGTGCCAGCAGCCCCTTAAACAGAAACTTAGAGACCCAGTACTTC.